This T cell receptor beta chain was documented in a study of T cell responses to AZD1222 COVID-19 vaccine. Study-wide findings and caveats: Spike was spanned by vaccine-associated CD4 TCRs, with dominance at 160-218 and 743-854. Reportedly, nearly half the spike-specific TCRs target unmutated variant regions. Repertoires were sampled only after the peak T cell response. There were mostly white British donors and more females than males, and clonal diversity was possibly underestimated.

As regards this clone: The antigen remains undetermined.

V gave up 0 bases and J gave up 1 base, with 13 bases separating them. CDR3 length: 16 amino acids. Germline V CDR1 and CDR2: SGHNT, YENEEA. Profiled with immunoSEQ multiplex PCR; TCRdb holds only in-frame clones, not every one. The profile shows about 130,000 clones, around 85% of them singletons. Sample: peripheral blood, taken 28 days after the second dose of the MenACWY control vaccine. This TCR was sampled from an adult who received the MenACWY meningococcal vaccine as a control. V and J are TRBV11-3 and TRBJ2-7; D could derive from TRBD1 or TRBD2 (5 bases each). CDR3 loop: CASSLEQRGGSYEQYF. The CDR3 nucleotides read TGTGCCAGCAGCTTAGAACAGCGTGGGGGTTCCTACGAGCAGTACTTC.